These T cell receptor beta chains were read from a single sample in a study of T cell repertoires in cytomegalovirus infection. Using its own MiXCR run on the reads, TCRdb lists one record per CDR3 protein. Counted here are around 710,000 distinct CDR3 sequences, 25% to 35% occurring once; the ten biggest clones make up around 13%. No antigen is known for these receptors. The sample consisted of cultured CD8+ T cells from PBMCs, taken from culture after CMV antigen stimulation. The origin of the receptors is a human donor in good health (CMV status not recorded). Some clones in this sample may be carry-over from other donors' samples. The CDR3 runs from the conserved cysteine through the conserved F or W. D genes are given only for firm matches. The listing skips clone size in some rows; elsewhere it reads once, few, many or a size class.

v_gene: TRBV27; d_gene: TRBD1; j_gene: TRBJ1-1; abundance: few; len: 13; CDR3nt: TGTGCCACTTCGAAAGGGACAGGGACTGAAGCTTTCTTT; CDR3aa: CATSKGTGTEAFF
v_gene: TRBV7-8; d_gene: -; j_gene: TRBJ1-3; abundance: few; len: 14; CDR3nt: TGTGCCAGCAGCTTCCGGCCCTCTGGAAACACCATATATTTT; CDR3aa: CASSFRPSGNTIYF
v_gene: TRBV7-8; d_gene: -; j_gene: TRBJ2-5; abundance: many; len: 18; CDR3nt: TGTGCCAGCAGCTTAGCGTCGTTGTGGGCAGCATACCAAGAGACCCAGTACTTC; CDR3aa: CASSLASLWAAYQETQYF
v_gene: TRBV5-5; d_gene: TRBD1; j_gene: TRBJ1-1; abundance: few; len: 14; CDR3nt: TGTGCCAGCAGCCTGGGGGACAGGCCAAGCGAAGCTTTCTTT; CDR3aa: CASSLGDRPSEAFF
v_gene: TRBV20-1; d_gene: -; j_gene: TRBJ2-7; abundance: once; len: 17; CDR3nt: TGCAGTGCTAGAGTGGCGCACTACGGGGGACCTACCTACGAGCAGTACTTC; CDR3aa: CSARVAHYGGPTYEQYF
v_gene: TRBV20-1; d_gene: TRBD1; j_gene: TRBJ1-4; abundance: once; len: 14; CDR3nt: TGCAGTGCTCCCCCCGTGCAGGGGGGGGAAAAACTGTTTTTT; CDR3aa: CSAPPVQGGEKLFF
v_gene: TRBV7-9; d_gene: -; j_gene: TRBJ2-3; abundance: many; len: 13; CDR3nt: TGTGCCAGCAGCTTAGTAGTCACAGATACGCAGTATTTT; CDR3aa: CASSLVVTDTQYF
v_gene: TRBV4-2; d_gene: TRBD1; j_gene: TRBJ1-6; abundance: -; len: 17; CDR3nt: TGTGCCAGCAGCCAAGAGAGGGACAGGCGAGTCGATTCACCCCTCCACTTT; CDR3aa: CASSQERDRRVDSPLHF
v_gene: TRBV7-9; d_gene: -; j_gene: TRBJ1-1; abundance: few; len: 12; CDR3nt: TGTGCCAGCAGCCCCTTTGGGACTGAAGCTTTCTTT; CDR3aa: CASSPFGTEAFF
v_gene: TRBV27; d_gene: -; j_gene: TRBJ1-5; abundance: few; len: 16; CDR3nt: TGTGCCAGCAGTTTATCTCGGAGGGTGGGAAATCAGCCCCAGCATTTT; CDR3aa: CASSLSRRVGNQPQHF
v_gene: TRBV10-3; d_gene: -; j_gene: TRBJ2-1; abundance: -; len: 14; CDR3nt: TGTGCCATCAGTGAGTCGATAGGGGGCAATGAGCAGTTCTTC; CDR3aa: CAISESIGGNEQFF
v_gene: TRBV7-9; d_gene: TRBD1; j_gene: TRBJ2-3; abundance: -; len: 18; CDR3nt: TGTGCCAGCAGCTCCTACCCTTTACGACAGGGTAACACAGATACGCAGTATTTT; CDR3aa: CASSSYPLRQGNTDTQYF
v_gene: TRBV7-8; d_gene: -; j_gene: TRBJ1-5; abundance: many; len: 12; CDR3nt: TGTGCCAGCAGCGTCCTCAATCAGCCCCAGCATTTT; CDR3aa: CASSVLNQPQHF
v_gene: TRBV7-9; d_gene: TRBD1; j_gene: TRBJ2-7; abundance: few; len: 14; CDR3nt: TGTGCCAGCAGCGGGGGACAGGGTCCCTACGAGCAGTACTTC; CDR3aa: CASSGGQGPYEQYF
v_gene: TRBV28; d_gene: -; j_gene: TRBJ2-1; abundance: -; len: 16; CDR3nt: TGTGCCAGCAGTTTAGGGTCTACCTCCTCCTACAATGAGCAGTTCTTC; CDR3aa: CASSLGSTSSYNEQFF
v_gene: TRBV7-9; d_gene: -; j_gene: TRBJ1-1; abundance: -; len: 14; CDR3nt: TGTGCCAGCAGCTTAGGTGGGGAGAGGGCTGAAGCTTTCTTT; CDR3aa: CASSLGGERAEAFF
v_gene: TRBV19; d_gene: -; j_gene: TRBJ1-1; abundance: -; len: 18; CDR3nt: TGTGCCAGTAGTATAACGAGGGGGGGGCGAAAAATGAACACTGAAGCTTTCTTT; CDR3aa: CASSITRGGRKMNTEAFF
v_gene: TRBV29-1; d_gene: -; j_gene: TRBJ1-1; abundance: -; len: 12; CDR3nt: TGCAGCGTTAAGGAGTTGAACACTGAAGCTTTCTTT; CDR3aa: CSVKELNTEAFF
v_gene: TRBV6-5; d_gene: -; j_gene: TRBJ2-1; abundance: -; len: 14; CDR3nt: TGTGCCAGCACCAGGGGGGGGGGGTACAATGAGCAGTTCTTC; CDR3aa: CASTRGGGYNEQFF
v_gene: TRBV28; d_gene: TRBD1; j_gene: TRBJ2-2; abundance: -; len: 18; CDR3nt: TGTGCCAGCAGAACGCTCGACCCGGGACAGGGGGCCGATGGGGAGCTGTTTTTT; CDR3aa: CASRTLDPGQGADGELFF
v_gene: TRBV27; d_gene: -; j_gene: TRBJ1-2; abundance: -; len: 15; CDR3nt: TGTGCCAGCAGTCCATTTGGGGGCGAACTCTATGGCTACACCTTC; CDR3aa: CASSPFGGELYGYTF
v_gene: TRBV7-6; d_gene: -; j_gene: TRBJ2-2; abundance: few; len: 16; CDR3nt: TGTGCCAGCAGCTTAAGGGGAGAGACGAACACCGGGGAGCTGTTTTTT; CDR3aa: CASSLRGETNTGELFF
v_gene: TRBV20-1; d_gene: -; j_gene: TRBJ2-7; abundance: -; len: 15; CDR3nt: TGCAGTGCTAGAGATATCGACAGGAGCTCCTACGAGCAGTACTTC; CDR3aa: CSARDIDRSSYEQYF
v_gene: TRBV6-1; d_gene: TRBD1; j_gene: TRBJ1-1; abundance: -; len: 17; CDR3nt: TGTGCCAGCAGCCAGGGACAGGGGCCCGGGGTTAACACTGAAGCTTTCTTT; CDR3aa: CASSQGQGPGVNTEAFF
v_gene: TRBV4-1; d_gene: -; j_gene: TRBJ2-7; abundance: -; len: 15; CDR3nt: TGCGCCAGCAGCCAAGATAGGACACATTCCTACGAGCAGTACTTC; CDR3aa: CASSQDRTHSYEQYF
v_gene: TRBV7-8; d_gene: -; j_gene: TRBJ2-4; abundance: -; len: 15; CDR3nt: TGTGCCAGCAGCTTATACGAGGGCGGCAAAAACATTCAGTACTTC; CDR3aa: CASSLYEGGKNIQYF
v_gene: TRBV15; d_gene: TRBD2; j_gene: TRBJ2-3; abundance: -; len: 16; CDR3nt: TGTGCCACCAGCAGAGATCGGGGGGGGCCCACAGATACGCAGTATTTT; CDR3aa: CATSRDRGGPTDTQYF
v_gene: TRBV7-9; d_gene: -; j_gene: TRBJ1-1; abundance: many; len: 16; CDR3nt: TGTGCCAGCAGCTTCACCCAGGGCGGCCCGAACACTGAAGCTTTCTTT; CDR3aa: CASSFTQGGPNTEAFF
v_gene: TRBV5-5; d_gene: -; j_gene: TRBJ2-7; abundance: -; len: 13; CDR3nt: TGTGCCAGCAGCTCCGGAGGAAGCTACGAGCAGTACTTC; CDR3aa: CASSSGGSYEQYF
v_gene: TRBV6-2/TRBV6-3; d_gene: -; j_gene: TRBJ1-1; abundance: -; len: 15; CDR3nt: TGTGCCAGCAGTTACTCGAAAAGCGGGAACACTGAAGCTTTCTTT; CDR3aa: CASSYSKSGNTEAFF
v_gene: TRBV19; d_gene: TRBD2; j_gene: TRBJ2-5; abundance: few; len: 14; CDR3nt: TGTGCCAGTAGTATACTCGGCGGGGGTCAGACCCAGTACTTC; CDR3aa: CASSILGGGQTQYF
v_gene: TRBV28; d_gene: -; j_gene: TRBJ1-4; abundance: few; len: 14; CDR3nt: TGTGCCAGCAGTTGGAGGGGAGGGAGTGAAAAACTGTTTTTT; CDR3aa: CASSWRGGSEKLFF
v_gene: TRBV4-1; d_gene: -; j_gene: TRBJ1-5; abundance: few; len: 16; CDR3nt: TGCGCCAGCAGCCAAGAGAGTCGGGACATCGATCAGCCCCAGCATTTT; CDR3aa: CASSQESRDIDQPQHF
v_gene: TRBV29-1; d_gene: -; j_gene: TRBJ2-7; abundance: -; len: 12; CDR3nt: TGCAGCGTTGACTTGGGATCCTACGAGCAGTACTTC; CDR3aa: CSVDLGSYEQYF
v_gene: TRBV2; d_gene: -; j_gene: TRBJ1-4; abundance: -; len: 14; CDR3nt: TGTGCCAGTCGTAGCGGACCGTCTAATGAAAAACTGTTTTTT; CDR3aa: CASRSGPSNEKLFF
v_gene: TRBV6-5; d_gene: -; j_gene: TRBJ1-4; abundance: -; len: 16; CDR3nt: TGTGCCAGCAGTTATCGTACAGGGCTTTCTAATGAAAAACTGTTTTTT; CDR3aa: CASSYRTGLSNEKLFF
v_gene: TRBV27; d_gene: -; j_gene: TRBJ2-3; abundance: -; len: 17; CDR3nt: TGTGCCAGCAGTTTCCTCGGGACTTATCCTAGCACAGATACGCAGTATTTT; CDR3aa: CASSFLGTYPSTDTQYF
v_gene: TRBV7-2; d_gene: TRBD2; j_gene: TRBJ2-3; abundance: -; len: 16; CDR3nt: TGTGCCAGCAGCCCCATGTCTGGCGGGGGGACAGATACGCAGTATTTT; CDR3aa: CASSPMSGGGTDTQYF
v_gene: TRBV7-8; d_gene: TRBD1; j_gene: TRBJ1-1; abundance: many; len: 16; CDR3nt: TGTGCCAGCAGCTCCGGACAGGGACGATTGGGGGCTGAAGCTTTCTTT; CDR3aa: CASSSGQGRLGAEAFF
v_gene: TRBV24-1; d_gene: -; j_gene: TRBJ2-1; abundance: -; len: 13; CDR3nt: TGTGCCACCAGTGACAACCAGTACAATGATCAGTTCTTC; CDR3aa: CATSDNQYNDQFF
v_gene: TRBV7-3; d_gene: -; j_gene: TRBJ1-2; abundance: few; len: 13; CDR3nt: TGTGCCAGCAGCTCCCTGGGACCGGACGGCTCATCCTTC; CDR3aa: CASSSLGPDGSSF
v_gene: TRBV5-4; d_gene: -; j_gene: TRBJ2-1; abundance: -; len: 12; CDR3nt: TGTGCCAGCAGCTTGGTTTTTAATGAGCAGTTCTTC; CDR3aa: CASSLVFNEQFF
v_gene: TRBV7-9; d_gene: -; j_gene: TRBJ1-1; abundance: -; len: 12; CDR3nt: TGTGCCAGCATGGACGGGAACACTGAAGCTTTCTTT; CDR3aa: CASMDGNTEAFF
v_gene: TRBV5-5; d_gene: TRBD1; j_gene: TRBJ1-4; abundance: -; len: 14; CDR3nt: TGTGCCAGCAGCTTCGAGGGGGCGGTTGAAAAACTGTTTTTT; CDR3aa: CASSFEGAVEKLFF
v_gene: TRBV7-9; d_gene: -; j_gene: TRBJ1-6; abundance: -; len: 16; CDR3nt: TGTGCCAGCACCGAATTTCCGGGGATGGGGAATTCACCCCTCCACTTT; CDR3aa: CASTEFPGMGNSPLHF
v_gene: TRBV6-1; d_gene: -; j_gene: TRBJ2-6; abundance: -; len: 18; CDR3nt: TGTGCCAGCAGTGCTGAGTGGACAGCAATCTCTGGGGCCAACGTCCTGACTTTC; CDR3aa: CASSAEWTAISGANVLTF
v_gene: TRBV4-1; d_gene: TRBD1; j_gene: TRBJ2-5; abundance: -; len: 17; CDR3nt: TGCGCCAGCAGCTCTCACCGGGACAGGGATGTCCAAGAGACCCAGTACTTC; CDR3aa: CASSSHRDRDVQETQYF
v_gene: TRBV7-2; d_gene: TRBD1; j_gene: TRBJ1-1; abundance: many; len: 20; CDR3nt: TGTGCCAGCAGCTTATATTGGTGGGGGGGACAGGGGGACCTGAACACTGAAGCTTTCTTT; CDR3aa: CASSLYWWGGQGDLNTEAFF
v_gene: TRBV27; d_gene: -; j_gene: TRBJ2-3; abundance: few; len: 16; CDR3nt: TGTGCCAGCAGTTTGAGGGGGACACCACGCACAGATACGCAGTATTTT; CDR3aa: CASSLRGTPRTDTQYF
v_gene: TRBV20-1; d_gene: -; j_gene: TRBJ1-5; abundance: few; len: 13; CDR3nt: TGCAGTGCTACTTACACCGGCAATCAGCCCCAGCATTTT; CDR3aa: CSATYTGNQPQHF
v_gene: TRBV12-3/TRBV12-4; d_gene: -; j_gene: TRBJ1-1; abundance: few; len: 14; CDR3nt: TGTGCCAGCAGTTTGGCCTACTCCTACACTGAAGCTTTCTTT; CDR3aa: CASSLAYSYTEAFF
v_gene: TRBV4-1; d_gene: -; j_gene: TRBJ2-1; abundance: -; len: 10; CDR3nt: TGCGCCAGCAGCCACTTTCAGATGTTCTTC; CDR3aa: CASSHFQMFF
v_gene: TRBV7-9; d_gene: -; j_gene: TRBJ2-1; abundance: -; len: 16; CDR3nt: TGTGCCAGCAGCTTACGCGACGAATCCTCCTACAATGAGCAGTTCTTC; CDR3aa: CASSLRDESSYNEQFF
v_gene: TRBV12-3/TRBV12-4; d_gene: -; j_gene: TRBJ1-1; abundance: many; len: 14; CDR3nt: TGTGCCAGCAGTCCACAAGGACCGAACACTGAAGCTTTCTTT; CDR3aa: CASSPQGPNTEAFF
v_gene: TRBV6-4; d_gene: -; j_gene: TRBJ1-2; abundance: -; len: 13; CDR3nt: TGTGCCAGCAGTGACTCGAAAGCAAGGGCGCTTACCTTC; CDR3aa: CASSDSKARALTF
v_gene: TRBV7-9; d_gene: TRBD1; j_gene: TRBJ2-3; abundance: many; len: 15; CDR3nt: TGTGCCAGCCCACAGGGGTTTTCTAGCACAGATACGCAGTATTTT; CDR3aa: CASPQGFSSTDTQYF
v_gene: TRBV4-2; d_gene: -; j_gene: TRBJ1-2; abundance: -; len: 15; CDR3nt: TGTGCCAGCAGCCAAGTCCCCGGGATCTCATATGGCTACACCTTC; CDR3aa: CASSQVPGISYGYTF